What follows are 9 T cell receptor beta chains derived from one specimen sequenced in a study of blood T cell repertoires in COVID-19. Assay used: immunoSEQ multiplex PCR; TCRdb lists only in-frame clones, some missing. The sample records about 260,000 clones, about nine tenths being singletons. What was sequenced was peripheral blood. These receptors all stem from a person aged 18-30 years with COVID-19, enrolled during active disease.

V is TRBV7-9 and J is TRBJ2-5; tentatively, D is TRBD1 (5 bases). Trimming left V 3 bases short and J 7 bases short, with 12 bases between. Germline assignment: CDR1 SEHNR and CDR2 FQNEAQ (reference sequence). The CDR3 is 13 residues long. The CDR3 coding sequence is TGTGCCAGCAGCTTGACAGAGTTCGGGACCCAGTACTTC. It translates to CASSLTEFGTQYF.

The J gene is TRBJ2-5, the V gene TRBV7-2; D possibly corresponds to TRBD1 (6 bases). The germline V gene encodes CDR1 SGHTA and CDR2 FQGNSA. This CDR3 spans 16 amino acids. V dropped 0 bases and J dropped 3 bases, with 14 bases sitting between them. Here the CDR3 DNA reads TGTGCCAGCAGCTTAGCGCTACGGACAGTGGAAGAGACCCAGTACTTC. Its protein product is CASSLALRTVEETQYF.

The chain is built from TRBV29-1 and TRBJ2-1, with D maybe TRBD1 (6 bases). V was trimmed by 5 bases and J by 8 bases, leaving 10 bases between them. This CDR3 region has 11 residues. Germline lookup yields CDR1 SQVTM and CDR2 ANQGSEA. The CDR3 DNA is TGCAGCGTTCTACAGGGTTATGAGCAGTTCTTC. Protein sequence: CSVLQGYEQFF.

The rearrangement joins TRBV19 to TRBJ2-3; 8 bases are shared with TRBD2. Germline trimming cut 5 bases from V and 4 bases from J; bases unmatched to any gene: 5. The CDR3 is 14 residues long. Germline CDR1 and CDR2: LNHDA and SQIVND (reference sequence). The CDR3 loop reads CASSSSGLPDTQYF. The CDR3, as DNA: TGTGCCAGTAGTTCTAGCGGGCTCCCAGATACGCAGTATTTT.

This chain uses TRBV6-5 with TRBJ1-2, with D perhaps matching TRBD1 (5 bases). From germline, CDR1 is MNHEY and CDR2 SVGAGI. The ends were cut back, 0 bases at V and 6 bases at J, with 11 bases in the middle. There are 14 residues in the CDR3. The CDR3 DNA reads TGTGCCAGCAGTTACTCTCGGCAGGGCAATGGCTACACCTTC. This translates into CASSYSRQGNGYTF.

The rearrangement uses TRBV21-1 and TRBJ2-2; TRBD2 is taken as the D call from the table, unchecked against the DNA. TRBV21-1 is marked as a pseudogene. CDR3 length: 17 residues. CDR3 coding DNA: TGTGCCAGCAGCGGACTAGCGGGGTCGACGAACACCGGGGAGCTGTTTTTT. Translation gives CASSGLAGSTNTGELFF.

The chain combines TRBV5-1 with TRBJ2-2; 7 bases match TRBD1. Germline V lookup: CDR1 SGHRS, CDR2 YFSETQ. The CDR3 has 16 amino acids. With V trimmed by 4 bases and J by 0 bases, 6 bases remained unmatched. The CDR3 DNA reads as TGCGCCAGCAGCCCGGGGACAGTTCCGAACACCGGGGAGCTGTTTTTT. Translating gives CASSPGTVPNTGELFF.

The chain couples TRBV28 to TRBJ1-2; D call uncertain. CDR3 length: 14 residues. V lost 5 bases and J 4 bases, leaving 14 bases between the germline ends. The V gene's germline CDR1 is MDHEN and CDR2 SYDVKM. CDR3 nucleotides: TGTGCCAGCAGTATAACAGCCGCCTCCTATGGCTACACCTTC. Protein product: CASSITAASYGYTF.

Note on this clone: The sample contains more than one DNA sequence encoding this CDR3. V and J are TRBV19 and TRBJ1-1; D remains ambiguous. CDR1 LNHDA and CDR2 SQIVND come from the germline V gene (reference sequence). This CDR3 is built from 14 residues. V shed 2 bases and J shed 0 bases, with 7 bases lying between them. The chain's CDR3 is CASSIRELNTEAFF. Written as DNA, the CDR3 is TGTGCCAGTAGTATACGGGAATTGAACACTGAAGCTTTCTTT.